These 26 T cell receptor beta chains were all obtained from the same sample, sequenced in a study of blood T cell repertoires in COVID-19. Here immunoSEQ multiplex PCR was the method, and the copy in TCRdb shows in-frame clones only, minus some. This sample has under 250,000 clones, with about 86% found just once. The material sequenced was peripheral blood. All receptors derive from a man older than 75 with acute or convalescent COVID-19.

In DNA form, the CDR3 reads TGCGCCAGCAGCATTCGGACTAGCGGGGCCACCGGGGAGCTGTTTTTT. This gives the protein CASSIRTSGATGELFF. The rearrangement links TRBV5-1 to TRBJ2-2, with TRBD2 identical over 12 bases. Trimming took 4 bases from V and 4 from J; bases not matched to a gene: 5. The CDR3 has 16 residues. Germline loops: CDR1 SGHRS, CDR2 YFSETQ. The complete variable domain, with remaining parts taken from reference TRBV5-1 and TRBJ2-2, reads KAGVTQTPRYLIKTRGQQVTLSCSPISGHRSVSWYQQTPGQGLQFLFEYFSETQRNKGNFPGRFSGRQFSNSRSEMNVSTLELGDSALYLCASSIRTSGATGELFFGEGSRLTVL.

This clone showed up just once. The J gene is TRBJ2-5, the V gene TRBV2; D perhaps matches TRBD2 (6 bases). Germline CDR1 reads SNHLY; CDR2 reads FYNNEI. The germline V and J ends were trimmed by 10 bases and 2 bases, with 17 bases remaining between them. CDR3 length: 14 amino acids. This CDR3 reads CATGVGGGQETQYF. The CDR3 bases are TGTGCCACTGGGGTGGGAGGTGGGCAAGAGACCCAGTACTTC.

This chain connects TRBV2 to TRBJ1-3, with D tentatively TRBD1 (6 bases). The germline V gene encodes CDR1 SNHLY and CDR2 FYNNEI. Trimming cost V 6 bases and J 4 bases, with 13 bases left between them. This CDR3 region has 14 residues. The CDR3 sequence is CASSATGRGNTIYF. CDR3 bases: TGTGCCAGCAGCGCAACAGGGAGAGGAAACACCATATATTTT.

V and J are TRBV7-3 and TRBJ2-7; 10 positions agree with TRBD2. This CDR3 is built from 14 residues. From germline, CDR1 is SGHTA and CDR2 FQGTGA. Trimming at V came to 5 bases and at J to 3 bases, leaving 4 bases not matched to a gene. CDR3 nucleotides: TGTGCCAGCAGCGTTAGCGGGGGGTTCTACGAGCAGTACTTC. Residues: CASSVSGGFYEQYF. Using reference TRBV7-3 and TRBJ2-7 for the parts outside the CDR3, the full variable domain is GAGVSQTPSNKVTEKGKYVELRCDPISGHTALYWYRQSLGQGPEFLIYFQGTGAADDSGLPNDRFFAVRPEGSVSTLKIQRTERGDSAVYLCASSVSGGFYEQYFGPGTRLTVT.

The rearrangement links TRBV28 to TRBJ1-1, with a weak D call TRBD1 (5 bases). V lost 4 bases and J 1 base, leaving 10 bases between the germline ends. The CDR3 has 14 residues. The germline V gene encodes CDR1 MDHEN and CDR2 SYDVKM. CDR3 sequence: CASSSTGGNTEAFF. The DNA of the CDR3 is TGTGCCAGCAGTTCCACAGGCGGGAACACTGAAGCTTTCTTT.

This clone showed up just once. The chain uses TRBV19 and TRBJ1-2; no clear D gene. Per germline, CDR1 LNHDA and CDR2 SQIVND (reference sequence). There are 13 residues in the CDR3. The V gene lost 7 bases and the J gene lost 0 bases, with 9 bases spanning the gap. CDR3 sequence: CASTDRANYGYTF. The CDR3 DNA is TGTGCCAGTACCGATCGGGCTAACTATGGCTACACCTTC.

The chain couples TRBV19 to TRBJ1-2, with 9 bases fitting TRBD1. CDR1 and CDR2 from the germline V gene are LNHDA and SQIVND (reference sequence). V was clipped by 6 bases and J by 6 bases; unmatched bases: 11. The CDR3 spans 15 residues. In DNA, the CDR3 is TGTGCCAGTAGCCACTGGGACAGGGCTATCGATGGCTACACCTTC. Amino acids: CASSHWDRAIDGYTF.

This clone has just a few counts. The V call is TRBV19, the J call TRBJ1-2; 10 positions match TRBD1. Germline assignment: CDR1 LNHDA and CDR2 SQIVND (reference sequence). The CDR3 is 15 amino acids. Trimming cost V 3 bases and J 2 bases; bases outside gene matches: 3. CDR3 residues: CASSMGQGRNYGYTF. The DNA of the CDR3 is TGTGCCAGTAGTATGGGACAGGGGAGAAACTATGGCTACACCTTC.

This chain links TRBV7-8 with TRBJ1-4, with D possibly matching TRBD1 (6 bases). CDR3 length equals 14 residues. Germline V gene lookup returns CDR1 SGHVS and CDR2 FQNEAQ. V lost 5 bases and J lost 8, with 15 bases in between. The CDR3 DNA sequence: TGTGCCAGCAGCCCCTACAGGGACGAGGAAAAACTGTTTTTT. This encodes CASSPYRDEEKLFF.

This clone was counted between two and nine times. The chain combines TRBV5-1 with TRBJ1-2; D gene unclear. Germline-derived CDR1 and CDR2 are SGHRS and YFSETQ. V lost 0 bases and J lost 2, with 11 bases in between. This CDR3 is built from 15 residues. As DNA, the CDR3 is TGCGCCAGCAGCTTGGGAGGGCCCCAAAACTATGGCTACACCTTC. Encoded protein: CASSLGGPQNYGYTF.

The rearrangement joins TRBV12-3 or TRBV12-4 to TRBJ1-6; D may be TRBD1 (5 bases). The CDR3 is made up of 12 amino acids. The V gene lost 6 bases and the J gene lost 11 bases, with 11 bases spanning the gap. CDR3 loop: CASRRKGPPLHF. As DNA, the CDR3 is TGTGCCAGCAGACGGAAGGGGCCACCCCTCCACTTT.

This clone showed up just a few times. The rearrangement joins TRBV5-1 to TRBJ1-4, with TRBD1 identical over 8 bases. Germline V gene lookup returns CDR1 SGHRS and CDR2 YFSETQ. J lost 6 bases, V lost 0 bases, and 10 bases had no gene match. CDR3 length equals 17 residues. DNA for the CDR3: TGCGCCAGCAGCTTGGGGGTGGGACAGGTGTCCGATGAAAAACTGTTTTTT. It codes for CASSLGVGQVSDEKLFF. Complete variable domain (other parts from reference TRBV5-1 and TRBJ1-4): KAGVTQTPRYLIKTRGQQVTLSCSPISGHRSVSWYQQTPGQGLQFLFEYFSETQRNKGNFPGRFSGRQFSNSRSEMNVSTLELGDSALYLCASSLGVGQVSDEKLFFGSGTQLSVL.

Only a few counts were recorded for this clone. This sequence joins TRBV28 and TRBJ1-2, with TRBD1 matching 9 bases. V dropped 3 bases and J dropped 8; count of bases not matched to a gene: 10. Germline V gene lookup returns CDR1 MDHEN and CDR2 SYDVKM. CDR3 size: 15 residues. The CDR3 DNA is TGTGCCAGCAGTTTGCTCGGGGGGGACAGGGAAGGCTACACCTTC. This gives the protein CASSLLGGDREGYTF.

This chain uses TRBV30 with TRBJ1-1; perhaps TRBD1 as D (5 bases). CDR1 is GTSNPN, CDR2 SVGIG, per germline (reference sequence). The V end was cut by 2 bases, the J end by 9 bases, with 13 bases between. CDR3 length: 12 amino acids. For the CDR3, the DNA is TGTGCCTGGAGTCTGGGACTCGCAAAAGCTTTCTTT. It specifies CAWSLGLAKAFF.

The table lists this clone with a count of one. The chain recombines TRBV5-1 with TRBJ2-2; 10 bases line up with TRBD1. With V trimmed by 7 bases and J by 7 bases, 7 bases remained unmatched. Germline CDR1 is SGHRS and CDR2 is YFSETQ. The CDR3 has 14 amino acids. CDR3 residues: CASRRQGASGELFF. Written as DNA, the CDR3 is TGCGCCAGCCGCCGACAGGGGGCTAGCGGGGAGCTGTTTTTT.

DNA of the CDR3: TGCGCCAGCACCCGGGAGGGGGGGCGGTACGAGCAGTACTTC. This codes for CASTREGGRYEQYF. The chain joins TRBV5-1 to TRBJ2-7; 8 nucleotides agree with TRBD2. With V trimmed by 6 bases and J by 4 bases, 9 bases remained unmatched. This CDR3 comprises 14 residues. Per the germline V gene, CDR1 is SGHRS and CDR2 is YFSETQ.

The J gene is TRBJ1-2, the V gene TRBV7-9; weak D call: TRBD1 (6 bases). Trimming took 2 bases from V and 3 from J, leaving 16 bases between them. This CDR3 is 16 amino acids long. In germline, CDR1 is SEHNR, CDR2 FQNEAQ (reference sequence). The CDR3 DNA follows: TGTGCCAGCAGCTTACCGGAAGAAAGACAGGACTATGGCTACACCTTC. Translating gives CASSLPEERQDYGYTF.

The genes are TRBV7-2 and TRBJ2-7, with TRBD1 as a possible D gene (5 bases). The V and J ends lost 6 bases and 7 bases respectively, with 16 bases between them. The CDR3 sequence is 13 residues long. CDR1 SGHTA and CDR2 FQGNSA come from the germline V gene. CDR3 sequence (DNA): TGTGCCAGCAGTTTTAACAGGTTGACAGAGCAGTACTTC. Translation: CASSFNRLTEQYF.

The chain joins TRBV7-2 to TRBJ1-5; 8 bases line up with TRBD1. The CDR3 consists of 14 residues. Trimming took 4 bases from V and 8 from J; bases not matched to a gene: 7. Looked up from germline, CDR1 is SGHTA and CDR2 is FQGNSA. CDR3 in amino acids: CASSSWTGFEPQHF. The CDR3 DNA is TGTGCCAGCAGCTCCTGGACAGGGTTTGAGCCCCAGCATTTT.

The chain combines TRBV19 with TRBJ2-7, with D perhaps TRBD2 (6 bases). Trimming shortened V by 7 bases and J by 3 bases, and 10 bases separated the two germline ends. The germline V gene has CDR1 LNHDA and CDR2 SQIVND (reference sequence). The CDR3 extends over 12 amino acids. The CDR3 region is CASTGVNYEQYF. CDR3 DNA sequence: TGTGCCAGTACGGGGGTGAACTACGAGCAGTACTTC. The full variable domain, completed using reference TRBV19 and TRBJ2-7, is DGGITQSPKYLFRKEGQNVTLSCEQNLNHDAMYWYRQDPGQGLRLIYYSQIVNDFQKGDIAEGYSVSREKKESFPLTVTSAQKNPTAFYLCASTGVNYEQYFGPGTRLTVT.

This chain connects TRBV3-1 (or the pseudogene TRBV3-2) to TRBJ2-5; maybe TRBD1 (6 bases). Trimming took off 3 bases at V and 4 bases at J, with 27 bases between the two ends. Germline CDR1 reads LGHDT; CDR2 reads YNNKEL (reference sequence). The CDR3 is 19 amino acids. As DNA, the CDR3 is TGTGCCAGCAGCCATGTCCCCAAGATGATGACAGGACGGACAGAGACCCAGTACTTC. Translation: CASSHVPKMMTGRTETQYF.

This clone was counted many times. CDR3 nucleotide sequence: TGTGCCAGCAGCACTTTCTCGGGACACATAGCCAAAAACATTCAGTACTTC. Its translation: CASSTFSGHIAKNIQYF. This rearrangement joins TRBV11-2 to TRBJ2-4, with D possibly being TRBD1 (6 bases). CDR1 SGHAT and CDR2 FQNNGV come from the germline V gene. This CDR3 has 17 amino acids. V shed 5 bases and J shed 0 bases, with 17 bases lying between them.

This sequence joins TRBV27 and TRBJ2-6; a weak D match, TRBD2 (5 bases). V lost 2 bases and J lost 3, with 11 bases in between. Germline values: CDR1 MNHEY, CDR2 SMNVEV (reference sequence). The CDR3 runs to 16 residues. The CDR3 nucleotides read TGTGCCAGCAGTTTAATTGGCGGGTATGGGGCCAACGTCCTGACTTTC. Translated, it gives CASSLIGGYGANVLTF.

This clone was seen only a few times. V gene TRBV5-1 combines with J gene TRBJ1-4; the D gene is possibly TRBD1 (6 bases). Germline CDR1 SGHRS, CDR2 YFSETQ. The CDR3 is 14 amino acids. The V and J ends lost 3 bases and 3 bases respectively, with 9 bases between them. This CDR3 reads CASSSGVANEKLFF. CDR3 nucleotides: TGCGCCAGCAGCTCAGGGGTAGCTAATGAAAAACTGTTTTTT.

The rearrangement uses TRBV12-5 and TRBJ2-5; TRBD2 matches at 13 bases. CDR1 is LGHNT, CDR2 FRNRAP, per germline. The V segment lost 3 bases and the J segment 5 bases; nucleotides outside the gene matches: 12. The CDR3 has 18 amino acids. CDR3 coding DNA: TGTGCTAGTGGTTTAAGGGGAGGGACTAGCGGGACAGGGGAGACCCAGTACTTC. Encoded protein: CASGLRGGTSGTGETQYF.

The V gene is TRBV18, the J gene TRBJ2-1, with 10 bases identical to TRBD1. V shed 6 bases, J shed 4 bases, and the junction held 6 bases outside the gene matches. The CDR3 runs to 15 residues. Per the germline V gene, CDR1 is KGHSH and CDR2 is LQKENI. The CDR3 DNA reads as TGTGCCAGCTCGTCCGACAGGGGGCGTTACAATGAGCAGTTCTTC. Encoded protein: CASSSDRGRYNEQFF.